This T cell receptor (beta chain) was recovered during a study of early stage breast cancer tumors. The germline V gene has CDR1 SNHLY and CDR2 FYNNEI. This CDR3 is 13 amino acids long. V dropped 7 bases and J dropped 7 bases, with 13 bases sitting between them. The table came from immunoSEQ multiplex PCR; TCRdb's copy has only in-frame clones and leaves some out. The table has around 71,000 clones, around 80% seen once. Concerning this clone itself: Its antigen is unidentified.

Findings of the study overall: Tumor and normal breast were distinguished via blood comparison in about 90% of the 16 patients. Chain pairing and CD4, CD8 or FOXP3 expression were not captured.

This receptor was taken from a person aged 55-75 years with breast cancer. The sequenced sample was blood. J is TRBJ2-2 and V is TRBV2; possible D gene TRBD2, 5 bases. The CDR3 region has the DNA TGTGCCAGCAAGAGGGAGTCCGGCGGGGAGCTGTTTTTT. Protein product: CASKRESGGELFF.